This T cell receptor beta chain was captured by sequencing in a study of shared clonotypes between healthy human individuals. Sequenced by immunoSEQ multiplex PCR; TCRdb stores in-frame clones only, minus some. The sample includes a few million clones, around 93% seen only once; the top ten take around 1.8%. Only CD45RO-negative cells positively selected for CCR7 counted as naive CD8 cells, so terminally differentiated effector memory CD45RA+ cells were excluded. This receptor was identified in a man between 18 and 35 years old in good health. Some clones in this sample may be carry-over from other donors' samples. Sequenced material: naive CD8+ T cells from PBMCs.

The DNA of the CDR3 is TGTGCCAGTAGTCGCTCCCGGGACAAGGGTCCCACTGAAGCTTTCTTT. Its protein product is CASSRSRDKGPTEAFF. This chain connects TRBV19 to TRBJ1-1, with D maybe TRBD1 (6 bases). This CDR3 has 16 amino acids. Germline V lookup: CDR1 LNHDA, CDR2 SQIVND (reference sequence). Deletions cut 5 bases from V and 4 bases from J, with 20 bases between.